Each of the 32 T cell receptor beta chains below was sequenced from the same sample in a study of T cell repertoires in cytomegalovirus infection. Antigen specificity for these receptors is unknown. From the reads, TCRdb called clonotypes with MiXCR, one entry per CDR3 protein. The sample contains hundreds of thousands of distinct CDR3 sequences, roughly 30% of which appear only once. The specimen was cultured CD8+ T cells from PBMCs, collected from culture after CMV antigen stimulation. The receptors here all came from a human donor in good health (CMV status not recorded). Some clones in this sample may be carry-over from other donors' samples.

This clonotype was counted between two and nine times. The chain has TRBV7-6 and TRBJ1-1; D possibly corresponds to TRBD1 (5 bases). V lost 2 bases to trimming and J lost 5 bases, with 21 bases between them. This CDR3 is built from 17 residues. Germline CDR1 reads SGHVS; CDR2 reads FNYEAQ. CDR3 bases: TGTGCCAGCAGCTTACGTTGGGCCGGTTCGGGGGGGACTGAAGCTTTCTTT. Residues: CASSLRWAGSGGTEAFF.

This clonotype came up a few times. The gene calls are TRBV11-1 and TRBJ2-1; D remains ambiguous. The germline V gene has CDR1 SGHAT and CDR2 FQDESV (reference sequence). The V gene lost 5 bases and the J gene lost 10 bases, with 12 bases spanning the gap. The CDR3 length is 12 residues. The CDR3 spells CASSLSSREQFF. DNA for the CDR3: TGTGCCAGCAGCCTCAGCAGCAGGGAGCAGTTCTTC.

Only a few counts were recorded for this clonotype. The rearrangement links TRBV7-9 to TRBJ2-1; TRBD1 aligns across 10 bases. Germline V gives CDR1 SEHNR, CDR2 FQNEAQ (reference sequence). The ends lost 5 bases at V and 4 bases at J; junction bases unmatched: 5. The CDR3 contains 15 residues. CDR3 DNA sequence: TGTGCCAGCAGCGACCGGACAGGGGGATACAATGAGCAGTTCTTC. Amino acid sequence: CASSDRTGGYNEQFF.

The chain recombines TRBV20-1 with TRBJ2-2; tentative D call: TRBD1 (6 bases). The ends were cut back, 0 bases at V and 7 bases at J, with 9 bases in the middle. Germline assignment: CDR1 DFQATT and CDR2 SNEGSKA (reference sequence). This CDR3 has 13 residues. The CDR3 reads CSARDPGVGELFF. The CDR3 nucleotides read TGCAGTGCTAGAGATCCAGGGGTCGGGGAGCTGTTTTTT.

Details on this clonotype: A read error may explain this, as a much larger clone is one base away. The chain uses TRBV7-2 and TRBJ2-2; perhaps TRBD2 as D (5 bases). CDR1 is SGHTA, CDR2 FQGNSA, per germline. The CDR3 is 13 amino acids. CDR3 sequence reads: CAGSSHGLGELFF. For the CDR3, the DNA is TGTGCCGGCAGCTCCCACGGACTCGGGGAGCTGTTTTTT.

The genes are TRBV20-1 and TRBJ1-5, with 7 bases lining up with TRBD1. CDR1 and CDR2 from the germline V gene are DFQATT and SNEGSKA (reference sequence). This CDR3 spans 14 amino acids. V shed 7 bases, J shed 2 bases, and the junction held 8 bases outside the gene matches. The CDR3 DNA reads TGCAGTGTCGACAGGGCTACAGGCAATCAGCCCCAGCATTTT. Amino acid sequence: CSVDRATGNQPQHF.

The V call is TRBV12-3 or TRBV12-4, the J call TRBJ1-2; D may be TRBD1 (5 bases). The CDR3 loop spans 15 amino acids. V dropped 3 bases and J dropped 7 bases, with 18 bases sitting between them. The CDR3 DNA reads as TGTGCCAGCAGTTTCGGGACCCAAGATCAAAGTGGCTACACCTTC. Translated: CASSFGTQDQSGYTF.

The chain employs TRBV6-5 and TRBJ2-7; TRBD2 matches at 15 bases. The CDR3 consists of 17 residues. V lost 0 bases to trimming and J lost 5 bases; unmatched junction nucleotides: 5. Germline loops: CDR1 MNHEY, CDR2 SVGAGI. The CDR3 here is CASSYSGTSGGLDEQYF. Written as DNA, the CDR3 is TGTGCCAGCAGTTACTCAGGGACTAGCGGGGGGCTCGACGAGCAGTACTTC.

This clonotype was seen a single time. Relative to the germline gene, one junction end is altered; a read error may explain this. The rearrangement links TRBV4-1 to TRBJ1-4; 10 nucleotides align to TRBD1. CDR3 length equals 16 residues. Germline V gene sequence: CDR1 MGHRA, CDR2 YSYEKL. CDR3 bases: TGTGCCAGCAGCCAACCTAGGGACAGGGGTAGGGAAAAACTGTTTTTT. Its protein is CASSQPRDRGREKLFF.

The table lists this clonotype with many counts. The rearrangement links TRBV12-5 to TRBJ1-4; D not resolved. V was pared by 4 bases and J by 6 bases, with 18 bases between. The CDR3 is made up of 16 amino acids. From germline, CDR1 is LGHNT and CDR2 FRNRAP. CDR3 DNA: TGTGCTAGTGGTTCCGACACGTTTAGAGAAGATGAAAAACTGTTTTTT. Amino acids: CASGSDTFREDEKLFF.

This chain uses TRBV4-2 with TRBJ2-1; no firm D call. Deletions cut 0 bases from V and 9 bases from J, with 9 bases between. The germline V gene has CDR1 LGHNA and CDR2 YNFKEQ. This CDR3 has 13 amino acids. As DNA, the CDR3 is TGTGCCAGCAGCCAAGATGGGCCAGTTGAGCAGTTCTTC. It yields the protein CASSQDGPVEQFF.

The chain is built from TRBV4-1 and TRBJ2-1; maybe TRBD2 (6 bases). CDR1 and CDR2 (germline): MGHRA, YSYEKL. The CDR3 covers 16 residues. Trimming took 4 bases from V and 15 from J, leaving 28 bases between them. For the CDR3, the DNA is TGCGCCAGCAGCCCGGCAATTGGAGGGGAGAAGAGGTTTGTGTTCTTC. Its translation is CASSPAIGGEKRFVFF.

Regarding this clonotype: The junction departs from the called germline gene at one end, perhaps through a read error. The chain uses TRBV19 and TRBJ1-3; no definite D call. The CDR3 runs 12 residues. Looked up from germline, CDR1 is LNHDA and CDR2 is SQIVND (reference sequence). CDR3 region: CVSSSDLGTIYF. In DNA, the CDR3 is TGTGTCAGTAGTTCAGACCTGGGCACCATATATTTT. Full variable domain (missing parts from reference TRBV19 and TRBJ1-3): DGGITQSPKYLFRKEGQNVTLSCEQNLNHDAMYWYRQDPGQGLRLIYYSQIVNDFQKGDIAEGYSVSREKKESFPLTVTSAQKNPTAFYLCVSSSDLGTIYFGEGSWLTVV.

This clonotype was observed a handful of times. The chain is built from TRBV12-3 or TRBV12-4 and TRBJ1-1, with TRBD1 as a possible D gene (5 bases). V lost 8 bases, J lost 0 bases, and 13 bases lay in between. The length of the CDR3 is 14 residues. The CDR3 DNA reads TGTGCCAGCTCCTACGGACACGTGAACACTGAAGCTTTCTTT. Translated, it gives CASSYGHVNTEAFF.

The V and J genes are TRBV2 and TRBJ2-5, with 9 positions matching TRBD1. Trimming removed 7 bases from V and 4 bases from J; junction bases left unmatched: 1. The CDR3 runs 12 residues. Germline V gene sequence: CDR1 SNHLY, CDR2 FYNNEI. In DNA form, the CDR3 reads TGTGCCAGCAACAGGGGGCGAGAGACCCAGTACTTC. Its translation: CASNRGRETQYF.

This rearrangement joins TRBV27 to TRBJ2-1; no definite D call. The CDR3 totals 16 residues. Deletions cut 2 bases from V and 1 base from J, with 12 bases between. Germline-derived CDR1 and CDR2 are MNHEY and SMNVEV (reference sequence). The CDR3 bases are TGTGCCAGCAGTTTAGGCAGTGGCAGGTCCTACAATGAGCAGTTCTTC. Amino acid sequence: CASSLGSGRSYNEQFF.

This clonotype was seen at least ten times. The rearrangement links TRBV6-1 to TRBJ2-1, with D perhaps TRBD1 (7 bases). The CDR3 totals 16 residues. Germline V gene lookup returns CDR1 MNHNS and CDR2 SASEGT. V dropped 6 bases and J dropped 2 bases, with 17 bases sitting between them. The CDR3 region is CASRLRGTDTYNEQFF. Here the CDR3 DNA reads TGTGCCAGCAGACTCCGCGGGACAGATACCTACAATGAGCAGTTCTTC.

The chain employs TRBV9 and TRBJ2-1; D gene uncertain. The length of the CDR3 is 15 residues. V dropped 4 bases and J dropped 7 bases, with 18 bases sitting between them. From germline, CDR1 is SGDLS and CDR2 YYNGEE. CDR3 loop: CASSPSGRLWNEQFF. The CDR3 DNA reads TGTGCCAGCAGCCCCTCGGGCCGGCTTTGGAATGAGCAGTTCTTC.

In the case of this clonotype: The junction departs from the called germline gene at one end, perhaps through a read error. The V and J genes are TRBV10-3 and TRBJ1-1; 9 positions agree with TRBD1. Germline values: CDR1 ENHRY, CDR2 SYGVKD. The CDR3 has 16 residues. CDR3 coding DNA: TGTGCCACCCAACACTGGGGACAGGGAGTGAATACTGAAGCTTTCTTT. Protein product: CATQHWGQGVNTEAFF.

The sample holds a few counts of this clonotype. The V and J genes are TRBV9 and TRBJ2-3; D not certain. The ends were cut back, 0 bases at V and 2 bases at J, with 7 bases in the middle. From germline, CDR1 is SGDLS and CDR2 YYNGEE. The CDR3 is 14 residues long. CDR3 nucleotide sequence: TGTGCCAGCAGCGTAGAAAAAGCCACAGATACGCAGTATTTT. This codes for CASSVEKATDTQYF.

This clonotype has a handful of counts. The chain employs TRBV27 and TRBJ2-1; D perhaps matches TRBD1 (6 bases). Per the germline V gene, CDR1 is MNHEY and CDR2 is SMNVEV (reference sequence). Trimming cost V 5 bases and J 5 bases, with 13 bases left between them. The CDR3 totals 14 residues. The CDR3 sequence: CASSTQGRHNEQFF. CDR3 coding DNA: TGTGCCAGCAGTACACAGGGTCGGCACAATGAGCAGTTCTTC.

The V call is TRBV27, the J call TRBJ1-6; 7 nucleotides agree with TRBD1. This CDR3 is 16 amino acids long. From germline, CDR1 is MNHEY and CDR2 SMNVEV (reference sequence). Germline trimming cut 5 bases from V and 7 bases from J; bases unmatched to any gene: 11. This CDR3 is CASSLTGWPQNSPLHF. The CDR3 DNA reads TGTGCCAGCAGTCTGACAGGGTGGCCCCAAAATTCACCCCTCCACTTT.

Concerning this clonotype itself: A much larger clone differs from this one at a single base, so this may be a read error. The chain links TRBV7-2 to TRBJ2-1, with 7 positions matching TRBD2. CDR1 is SGHTA and CDR2 is FQGNSA in the germline V gene. The CDR3 is 16 amino acids. Unmatched junction bases numbered 7, after V lost 4 bases and J lost 1 base. In DNA form, the CDR3 reads TGTGCCAGCAGCTCAGTCGGCGGGGGTTCCTACAATGAGCAGTTCTTC. It encodes CASSSVGGGSYNEQFF. The entire variable domain, with the rest obtained from reference TRBV7-2 and TRBJ2-1, is as follows: GAGVSQSPSNKVTEKGKDVELRCDPISGHTALYWYRQSLGQGLEFLIYFQGNSAPDKSGLPSDRFSAERTGGSVSTLTIQRTQQEDSAVYLCASSSVGGGSYNEQFFGPGTRLTVL.

This clonotype turned up a few times. The rearrangement links TRBV7-6 to TRBJ2-7; 10 nucleotides align to TRBD1. Per the germline V gene, CDR1 is SGHVS and CDR2 is FNYEAQ. This CDR3 region has 15 residues. Trimming removed 2 bases from V and 3 bases from J; junction bases left unmatched: 4. This chain's CDR3 is CASSLRQGAGYEQYF. In DNA form, the CDR3 reads TGTGCCAGCAGCTTAAGACAGGGGGCCGGCTACGAGCAGTACTTC. Together with reference TRBV7-6 and TRBJ2-7, the CDR3 gives the full variable domain: GAGVSQSPRYKVTKRGQDVALRCDPISGHVSLYWYRQALGQGPEFLTYFNYEAQQDKSGLPNDRFSAERPEGSISTLTIQRTEQRDSAMYRCASSLRQGAGYEQYFGPGTRLTVT.

This clonotype was seen a handful of times. The chain employs TRBV5-4 and TRBJ2-5; 7 bases are shared with TRBD2. The CDR3 sequence is 15 residues long. The V gene's germline CDR1 is SGHNT and CDR2 YYREEE (reference sequence). The V gene end was trimmed by 5 bases and the J gene end by 5 bases; junction bases not matched to a gene: 12. As DNA, the CDR3 is TGTGCCAGCAGTACTCTAGCGGATGGCGGGGAGACCCAGTACTTC. It translates to CASSTLADGGETQYF.

V is TRBV7-9 and J is TRBJ2-2, with TRBD1 identical over 7 bases. The CDR3 contains 18 residues. V lost 4 bases, J lost 2 bases, and 13 bases stayed unmatched. Germline CDR1 and CDR2: SEHNR and FQNEAQ (reference sequence). This CDR3 is CASSSTLGTDINTGELFF. The CDR3 coding sequence is TGTGCCAGCAGCTCAACCTTAGGGACAGACATAAACACCGGGGAGCTGTTTTTT.

In DNA form, the CDR3 reads TGTGCCAGCAGTACTCGACAGGGGGCAGAAGATACGCAGTATTTT. Protein: CASSTRQGAEDTQYF. This chain joins TRBV28 and TRBJ2-3, with TRBD1 identical over 10 bases. This CDR3 has 15 residues. The V and J ends lost 5 bases and 5 bases, in that order; junction bases with no gene match: 7. Germline CDR1 MDHEN, CDR2 SYDVKM.

Comments on this clonotype: This may stem from a read error, because a much larger clone lies one nucleotide away. This chain connects TRBV28 to TRBJ2-3, with D unclear. Germline V CDR1 and CDR2: MDHEN, SYDVKM. This CDR3 is built from 14 residues. CDR3 coding DNA: TGTGCCAGCGGTGGGTGGGTTAGCACAGATACGCGGTATTTT. As protein: CASGGWVSTDTRYF.

V and J are TRBV12-3 or TRBV12-4 and TRBJ1-5; 7 bases are a match to TRBD1. This CDR3 has 15 amino acids. V was clipped by 8 bases and J by 3 bases; unmatched bases: 10. The CDR3 sequence: CASESQGGNNQPQHF. Written as DNA, the CDR3 is TGTGCCAGCGAAAGTCAGGGGGGCAACAATCAGCCCCAGCATTTT.

This clonotype was seen a handful of times. The V call is TRBV2, the J call TRBJ2-5; TRBD2 matches at 7 bases. The trim removed 3 bases at V and 1 base at J, leaving 14 bases unmatched. Per the germline V gene, CDR1 is SNHLY and CDR2 is FYNNEI. The CDR3 has 18 residues. This chain's CDR3 is CASSDKDVTGGSQETQYF. The CDR3 bases are TGTGCCAGCAGTGATAAGGATGTGACGGGGGGATCCCAAGAGACCCAGTACTTC.

This rearrangement joins TRBV2 to TRBJ1-5, with 7 bases that match TRBD1. Germline V gene sequence: CDR1 SNHLY, CDR2 FYNNEI. V was clipped by 6 bases and J by 1 base; unmatched bases: 6. The CDR3 runs 15 residues. The CDR3 is CASRGTVKSNQPQHF. The CDR3 nucleotides are TGTGCCAGCAGGGGGACAGTAAAAAGCAATCAGCCCCAGCATTTT.

For this clonotype: At one boundary the junction diverges from the germline segment, which might be a read error. The V and J genes are TRBV28 and TRBJ1-5; 7 bases agree with TRBD1. The CDR3 extends over 17 amino acids. CDR1 and CDR2 from the germline V gene are MDHEN and SYDVKM. The CDR3 sequence: CASSSVDRSYSNQPLHF. The CDR3 bases are TGTGCCAGCAGCAGTGTGGACAGGAGCTATAGCAATCAGCCCCTGCATTTT.